These 15 T cell receptor beta chains were sequenced from one sample in a study of cytomegalovirus exposure and HLA in healthy donors (dated 2017 in TCRdb). The library was obtained by the immunoSEQ multiplex PCR assay. For the multiplex PCR, a mixture combining 60 forward primers for TCR Vbeta segments and 13 reverse primers for TCR Jbeta segments was used. Held by TCRdb, this immuneACCESS table contains in-frame sequences only and omits some clones. Under half of the omission traces to an unresolved V gene where checked; the cause of the rest is unknown. The sample table shows 300,000 or so clones, and 84% are seen once. The ten most abundant clones make up roughly 2% of the sample. The material sequenced was PBMCs. The receptors were sampled from a woman aged 40 to 50 in good health and CMV-seropositive.

The chain combines TRBV5-8 with TRBJ2-1, with D unresolved. The CDR3 consists of 13 residues. The V gene's germline CDR1 is SGHTS and CDR2 YDEGEE. Trimming removed 2 bases from V and 5 bases from J, with 8 bases in between. CDR3 DNA sequence: TGTGCCAGCAGCTTCCAGGTTAACAATGAGCAGTTCTTC. Amino acids: CASSFQVNNEQFF.

This CDR3 reads CASSTMTGEFSEQYF. CDR3 bases: TGTGCCAGCAGTACGATGACAGGGGAGTTCTCCGAGCAGTACTTC. The chain links TRBV6-1 to TRBJ2-7; 8 positions agree with TRBD1. Per germline, CDR1 MNHNS and CDR2 SASEGT. CDR3 size: 15 residues. Trimming at V came to 5 bases and at J to 6 bases, leaving 12 bases not matched to a gene.

The chain has TRBV5-4 and TRBJ1-5, with D possibly being TRBD1 (5 bases). The CDR3 runs to 16 residues. The V end was cut by 0 bases, the J end by 1 base, with 11 bases between. Germline V gene lookup returns CDR1 SGHNT and CDR2 YYREEE (reference sequence). The CDR3 DNA reads TGTGCCAGCAGCTTGGGCGGGAAGGGGAGCAATCAGCCCCAGCATTTT. Protein sequence: CASSLGGKGSNQPQHF.

This sequence joins TRBV15 and TRBJ1-5, with 8 bases that match TRBD1. Germline CDR1 is LNHNV and CDR2 is YYDKDF (reference sequence). Trimming took 2 bases from V and 7 from J; bases not matched to a gene: 4. The CDR3 covers 14 residues. This CDR3 reads CATSRQGAKQPQHF. The CDR3 DNA follows: TGTGCCACCAGCAGACAGGGGGCCAAACAGCCCCAGCATTTT.

J is TRBJ2-7 and V is TRBV7-2, with TRBD2 identical over 11 bases. CDR3 length: 16 amino acids. Germline CDR1 and CDR2: SGHTA and FQGNSA. Unmatched junction bases numbered 7, after V lost 5 bases and J lost 1 base. CDR3 nucleotides: TGTGCCAGCAGCCCCCAGACTAGCGGGATTTCCTACGAGCAGTACTTC. Protein: CASSPQTSGISYEQYF.

This sequence joins TRBV7-8 and TRBJ1-1; 8 positions match TRBD1. CDR1 and CDR2 from the germline V gene are SGHVS and FQNEAQ. This CDR3 has 15 amino acids. J lost 3 bases, V lost 1 base, and 4 bases had no gene match. The CDR3 DNA is TGTGCCAGCAGCTTAGGGCGACAGGGGTACACTGAAGCTTTCTTT. Its protein is CASSLGRQGYTEAFF.

The J gene is TRBJ2-1, the V gene TRBV6-4; 9 bases align to TRBD1. Per the germline V gene, CDR1 is MRHNA and CDR2 is SNTAGT. With V trimmed by 5 bases and J by 6 bases, 8 bases remained unmatched. CDR3 size: 15 residues. The CDR3 bases are TGTGCCAGCAGTTCCGGGACAGGGACTCGCAATGAGCAGTTCTTC. This encodes CASSSGTGTRNEQFF.

This clone was recorded only once. This chain uses TRBV10-1 with TRBJ2-3, with D perhaps matching TRBD2 (5 bases). This CDR3 has 12 amino acids. Trimming took off 2 bases at V and 5 bases at J, with 5 bases between the two ends. CDR1 and CDR2 from the germline V gene are WNHNN and SYGVQD (reference sequence). The CDR3 loop reads CASSEEGDTQYF. The CDR3 DNA is TGCGCCAGCAGTGAGGAGGGAGATACGCAGTATTTT.

The chain's CDR3 is CASTLSGTANTGELFF. Written as DNA, the CDR3 is TGTGCCAGTACCCTTAGCGGGACTGCGAACACCGGGGAGCTGTTTTTT. The chain has TRBV19 and TRBJ2-2; 8 positions match TRBD2. The ends lost 7 bases at V and 0 bases at J; junction bases unmatched: 7. This CDR3 spans 16 amino acids. Germline V lookup: CDR1 LNHDA, CDR2 SQIVND (reference sequence). The complete variable domain, with remaining parts taken from reference TRBV19 and TRBJ2-2, reads DGGITQSPKYLFRKEGQNVTLSCEQNLNHDAMYWYRQDPGQGLRLIYYSQIVNDFQKGDIAEGYSVSREKKESFPLTVTSAQKNPTAFYLCASTLSGTANTGELFFGEGSRLTVL.

The rearrangement uses TRBV11-3 and TRBJ2-1; TRBD2 matches at 9 bases. Germline CDR1 reads SGHNT; CDR2 reads YENEEA. This CDR3 has 17 residues. With V trimmed by 3 bases and J by 8 bases, 14 bases remained unmatched. The CDR3 DNA is TGTGCCAGCAGCTTTAAAGTGTGGGCTAGCGGGACGGATGAGCAGTTCTTC. Protein product: CASSFKVWASGTDEQFF. The whole variable domain, remainder taken from reference TRBV11-3 and TRBJ2-1, is EAGVVQSPRYKIIEKKQPVAFWCNPISGHNTLYWYLQNLGQGPELLIRYENEEAVDDSQLPKDRFSAERLKGVDSTLKIQPAELGDSAVYLCASSFKVWASGTDEQFFGPGTRLTVL.

V usage is TRBV11-2 and J usage is TRBJ1-6; tentative D call: TRBD1 (6 bases). Germline V gives CDR1 SGHAT, CDR2 FQNNGV. This CDR3 spans 16 amino acids. V lost 6 bases, J lost 5 bases, and 17 bases lay in between. The CDR3 DNA follows: TGTGCCAGCAGACTGCTGGGAGGGGGGGATAATTCACCCCTCCACTTT. It translates to CASRLLGGGDNSPLHF.

This chain links TRBV2 with TRBJ1-2; tentatively, D is TRBD1 (5 bases). CDR1 and CDR2 (germline): SNHLY, FYNNEI. Trimming left V 2 bases short and J 4 bases short, with 17 bases between. CDR3 length: 16 amino acids. DNA for the CDR3: TGTGCCAGCAGTGAATGGGTAGGGCAGGGTGGCTATGGCTACACCTTC. As protein: CASSEWVGQGGYGYTF.

The chain combines TRBV10-3 with TRBJ2-7; TRBD2 aligns across 10 bases. V lost 2 bases, J lost 2 bases, and 3 bases stayed unmatched. The germline V gene has CDR1 ENHRY and CDR2 SYGVKD. This CDR3 has 15 residues. The CDR3 spells CAISEGTSDPYEQYF. CDR3 nucleotides: TGTGCCATCAGTGAGGGGACTAGCGACCCCTACGAGCAGTACTTC.

This clone appeared a few times. V gene TRBV30 combines with J gene TRBJ2-3; maybe TRBD1 (6 bases). CDR3 length equals 12 residues. With 0 bases removed from V and 5 bases from J, the gap between germline ends came to 6 bases. CDR1 is GTSNPN and CDR2 is SVGIG in the germline V gene (reference sequence). CDR3 protein: CAWSVQGDTQYF. CDR3 DNA sequence: TGTGCCTGGAGTGTACAGGGAGATACGCAGTATTTT.

This clone appeared a single time. The genes are TRBV27 and TRBJ1-4, with D possibly TRBD1 on 5 matching bases. This CDR3 spans 15 amino acids. The V gene's germline CDR1 is MNHEY and CDR2 SMNVEV (reference sequence). Trimming pared 4 bases from V and 10 bases from J, leaving 19 bases between. CDR3 DNA: TGTGCCAGCAGTTCGGGGGGGGGACTTATGGTAAAACTGTTTTTT. This gives the protein CASSSGGGLMVKLFF.